This T cell receptor beta chain was identified during a study of blood T cell repertoires in COVID-19. Study at large: The United States, Italy and Spain provided the acute and convalescent COVID-19 samples. Sources were T cells, B-cell-depleted T cells, or PBMCs; the material itself was cDNA or gDNA.

Trimming removed 2 bases at V and 2 bases at J, with 9 bases between. CDR1 SGHTA and CDR2 FQGNSA come from the germline V gene. CDR3 length equals 14 residues. As originally analysed: Using reference gene primer amplification, nucleated cell counts were estimated. Method: immunoSEQ multiplex PCR; TCRdb's copy keeps in-frame clones and lacks some. Clonal size and the V and J genes are those of that table, whereas D and trimming came from the DNA. The profile covers 200,000 to 250,000 clones, with less than 85% appearing a single time and 3.5% to 4% taken by the ten largest. V usage is TRBV7-2 and J usage is TRBJ1-2; unclear D gene. Material for sequencing was peripheral blood. This receptor was obtained from a woman of 80 years or more with acute or convalescent COVID-19. The DNA of the CDR3 is TGTGCCAGCAGCTTACGTGAGAGAAACTATGGCTACACCTTC. Encoded protein: CASSLRERNYGYTF. Using reference TRBV7-2 and TRBJ1-2 for the parts outside the CDR3, the full variable domain is GAGVSQSPSNKVTEKGKDVELRCDPISGHTALYWYRQSLGQGLEFLIYFQGNSAPDKSGLPSDRFSAERTGGSVSTLTIQRTQQEDSAVYLCASSLRERNYGYTFGSGTRLTVV.